This T cell receptor beta chain was identified during a study of blood T cell repertoires in COVID-19. Across the whole study: Nucleic acid was either cDNA or gDNA, and it came from T cells, B-cell-depleted T cells, or PBMCs.

The germline V gene has CDR1 LGHNA and CDR2 YNFKEQ. The CDR3 has 17 residues. V was cut by 0 bases and J by 6 bases, with 20 bases left in between. The table came from immunoSEQ multiplex PCR; TCRdb's copy has only in-frame clones and leaves some out. This sample has about 280,000 clones; around 88% occur once, and the top ten carry approximately 4.2%. The sample was peripheral blood. The V and J genes are TRBV4-2 and TRBJ1-2; D is possibly TRBD1 (6 bases). This TCR was recovered from a man aged 40-49 years with acute or convalescent COVID-19. The CDR3 bases are TGTGCCAGCAGCCAAGATATTACAGGGAATGCCGGGAATGGCTACACCTTC. It codes for CASSQDITGNAGNGYTF.